This is a list of T cell receptor beta chains from one sample in a study of cytomegalovirus exposure and HLA in healthy donors. Only in-frame clones appear in the TCRdb table, and some are missing; sequencing was by immunoSEQ multiplex PCR. Altogether about 82,000 clones are present, about 92% being singletons, with the ten largest covering about 0.7%. Sequencing used PBMCs. The receptor source for this set is a man aged 18 to 29 in good health and CMV-seronegative. Each CDR3 is given without its conserved first and last residue.

v_gene: TRBV7-7
j_gene: TRBJ2-5
CDR3aa: ASSLGVGQGQETQY

v_gene: TRBV27
j_gene: TRBJ1-1
CDR3aa: ASSPPGVNTEAF

v_gene: TRBV9
j_gene: TRBJ2-1
CDR3aa: ASSVGGSGVPYYNEQF

v_gene: TRBV6-5
j_gene: TRBJ1-2
CDR3aa: ASTTRRGYGYT

v_gene: TRBV28
j_gene: TRBJ2-7
CDR3aa: ASSLRVGQATEQY

v_gene: TRBV4-2
j_gene: TRBJ2-5
CDR3aa: ASSQDLGGVETQY

v_gene: TRBV6-6
j_gene: TRBJ2-5
CDR3aa: ASSYSGGKETQY

v_gene: TRBV7-9
j_gene: TRBJ2-7
CDR3aa: ASSSGTGLYYEQY

v_gene: TRBV11-2
j_gene: TRBJ2-1
CDR3aa: ASSPNPDRGEQF

v_gene: TRBV5-1
j_gene: TRBJ1-1
CDR3aa: ASSTHYRGLDTEAF

v_gene: TRBV18
j_gene: TRBJ2-7
CDR3aa: ASSPPGTGITYEQY

v_gene: TRBV5-1
j_gene: TRBJ1-4
CDR3aa: ASSSGRDRPNEKLF

v_gene: TRBV5-1
j_gene: TRBJ2-4
CDR3aa: ASSFPLRGED

v_gene: TRBV25-1
j_gene: TRBJ1-2
CDR3aa: ASSGLTGVATLYGYT

v_gene: TRBV27
j_gene: TRBJ2-1
CDR3aa: ASSLKGSGGNEQF

v_gene: TRBV2
j_gene: TRBJ1-5
CDR3aa: ASSESMGGAQPQH

v_gene: TRBV28
j_gene: TRBJ1-2
CDR3aa: ASSLATGGYT

v_gene: TRBV7-2
j_gene: TRBJ2-2
CDR3aa: ASSLAEVAGVVRTGELF

v_gene: TRBV10-3
j_gene: TRBJ1-1
CDR3aa: ASRLQGDETEAF

v_gene: TRBV7-2
j_gene: TRBJ2-4
CDR3aa: ASSPSGENIQY

v_gene: TRBV7-8
j_gene: TRBJ2-5
CDR3aa: ASRRSRGRAHETQY

v_gene: TRBV6-5
j_gene: TRBJ1-4
CDR3aa: ASSTWDREKLF

v_gene: TRBV13
j_gene: TRBJ2-1
CDR3aa: ASSPGLAGVEYNEQF

v_gene: TRBV27
j_gene: TRBJ1-1
CDR3aa: ASSIYRGAEAF

v_gene: TRBV6-5
j_gene: TRBJ2-1
CDR3aa: ASRETSSYYNEQF

v_gene: TRBV28
j_gene: TRBJ1-1
CDR3aa: ASSLGQGRTEAF

v_gene: TRBV2
j_gene: TRBJ1-2
CDR3aa: ASSDDSYGYT

v_gene: TRBV7-2
j_gene: TRBJ2-7
CDR3aa: ASSSPGGGIHEQY

v_gene: TRBV13
j_gene: TRBJ2-7
CDR3aa: ASSRYLVSYEQY

v_gene: TRBV2
j_gene: TRBJ1-2
CDR3aa: ASTKRDRAYYGYT

v_gene: TRBV7-9
j_gene: TRBJ1-5
CDR3aa: ASSPGTGANQPQH

v_gene: TRBV11-2
j_gene: TRBJ1-1
CDR3aa: ASSLDGGGMNTEAF

v_gene: TRBV5-4
j_gene: TRBJ1-4
CDR3aa: ASKTQGNEKLF

v_gene: TRBV18
j_gene: TRBJ2-7
CDR3aa: ASSPTRVEQY

v_gene: TRBV27
j_gene: TRBJ1-1
CDR3aa: ASSSPGLGATEAF

v_gene: TRBV10-3
j_gene: TRBJ2-5
CDR3aa: AISGQTEFQETQY

v_gene: TRBV6-5
j_gene: TRBJ1-2
CDR3aa: ASSFLGTGNYGYT

v_gene: TRBV7-2
j_gene: TRBJ2-7
CDR3aa: ASSLGFGLAAYEQY

v_gene: TRBV7-7
j_gene: TRBJ2-5
CDR3aa: ASSRGQRETQY

v_gene: TRBV11-2
j_gene: TRBJ1-1
CDR3aa: ASSLVPQEAF

v_gene: TRBV29-1
j_gene: TRBJ2-5
CDR3aa: SVGTGIIQETQY

v_gene: TRBV18
j_gene: TRBJ2-4
CDR3aa: ASSPPGGANIQY

v_gene: TRBV28
j_gene: TRBJ1-2
CDR3aa: ASSPRINYGYT

v_gene: TRBV30
j_gene: TRBJ2-1
CDR3aa: AWKGTYNEQF